The 13 T cell receptor beta chains reported below all come from one sample, sequenced in a study of blood T cell repertoires in COVID-19 (dated by TCRdb to 2019 to 2021). The library was obtained by the immunoSEQ multiplex PCR assay. This is the immuneACCESS table as TCRdb keeps it, with only in-frame sequences that have V and J called. A part of the clones is gone; compared with another copy, unresolved V genes explain less than half, and the rest is unexplained. In all, the sample holds 350,000 or so clones, and roughly 86% of those were seen once. Clones ranked in the top ten supply 1% of the sample. The specimen was PBMCs or T cells enriched from blood (not recorded which). These TCRs come from a woman in her twenties or thirties who had been exposed to COVID-19.

This clone was counted once. V gene TRBV7-9 combines with J gene TRBJ1-2, with D possibly TRBD1 on 6 matching bases. The V and J ends lost 3 bases and 8 bases respectively, with 10 bases between them. This CDR3 has 12 residues. Germline CDR1 SEHNR, CDR2 FQNEAQ (reference sequence). This chain's CDR3 is CASSFRGGGYTF. As DNA, the CDR3 is TGTGCCAGCAGCTTCAGGGGTGGCGGCTACACCTTC.

The V call is TRBV7-9, the J call TRBJ2-1; possibly TRBD2 for D (6 bases). V was shortened by 1 base and J by 7 bases, with 11 bases between the two germline ends. The CDR3 is made up of 14 amino acids. CDR1 is SEHNR and CDR2 is FQNEAQ in the germline V gene (reference sequence). The CDR3 DNA sequence: TGTGCCAGCAGCTTAGAGGGACTTAAGAATGAGCAGTTCTTC. It yields the protein CASSLEGLKNEQFF.

This chain links TRBV28 with TRBJ2-7; a possible D gene is TRBD1 (5 bases). V shed 4 bases and J shed 3 bases, with 16 bases lying between them. CDR1 and CDR2 from the germline V gene are MDHEN and SYDVKM. The CDR3 covers 15 residues. The CDR3 sequence is CASSSPQGLNYEQYF. CDR3 DNA: TGTGCCAGCAGTTCCCCCCAGGGCCTGAACTACGAGCAGTACTTC.

The V gene is TRBV7-3, the J gene TRBJ1-1, with D maybe TRBD1 (5 bases). V lost 2 bases and J lost 5, with 12 bases in between. Germline V lookup: CDR1 SGHTA, CDR2 FQGTGA. The CDR3 loop spans 14 amino acids. In DNA form, the CDR3 reads TGTGCCAGCAGCTTATCCCCGGAGGGGACTGAAGCTTTCTTT. Amino acids: CASSLSPEGTEAFF.

J is TRBJ1-3 and V is TRBV18; D ambiguous. V dropped 3 bases and J dropped 0 bases, with 9 bases sitting between them. There are 15 residues in the CDR3. Germline lookup yields CDR1 KGHSH and CDR2 LQKENI. CDR3 DNA: TGTGCCAGCTCACCGGTCGGACTCTCTGGAAACACCATATATTTT. Protein sequence: CASSPVGLSGNTIYF.

The CDR3 sequence: CASSIDRGVGYGYTF. CDR3 nucleotides: TGTGCCAGCAGTATAGACAGGGGGGTCGGCTATGGCTACACCTTC. This rearrangement joins TRBV27 to TRBJ1-2, with 9 bases aligning to TRBD1. J was trimmed by 4 bases and V by 5 bases; bases with no gene match: 8. The CDR3 extends over 15 amino acids. The V gene's germline CDR1 is MNHEY and CDR2 SMNVEV (reference sequence).

CDR3 coding DNA: TGTGCCAGCTCCCTCGACAGGGGAAGCTCCTACGAGCAGTACTTC. Translating gives CASSLDRGSSYEQYF. The chain couples TRBV18 to TRBJ2-7; TRBD1 matches at 8 bases. The junction had 7 bases not matched to a gene; V was cut back by 6 bases and J by 0 bases. This CDR3 is built from 15 residues. Germline V gene lookup returns CDR1 KGHSH and CDR2 LQKENI.

The chain combines TRBV5-5 with TRBJ2-3; TRBD2 might be the D (6 bases). The CDR3 runs 15 residues. CDR1 is SGHKS and CDR2 is YYEKEE in the germline V gene (reference sequence). V lost 4 bases and J lost 0, with 12 bases in between. CDR3 in DNA: TGTGCCAGCAGCAGGTCCGGGACTAGCACAGATACGCAGTATTTT. Protein: CASSRSGTSTDTQYF. Based on the CDR3 plus reference TRBV5-5 and TRBJ2-3, the full variable domain is DAGVTQSPTHLIKTRGQQVTLRCSPISGHKSVSWYQQVLGQGPQFIFQYYEKEERGRGNFPDRFSARQFPNYSSELNVNALLLGDSALYLCASSRSGTSTDTQYFGPGTRLTVL.

The chain carries TRBV11-2 and TRBJ1-1; 7 bases agree with TRBD1. Losses at the gene ends were 5 bases for V and 6 bases for J; bases not matched to a gene: 3. Germline V CDR1 and CDR2: SGHAT, FQNNGV. CDR3 length: 12 residues. The CDR3 nucleotides are TGTGCCAGCAGCCACACAGGGGCTGAAGCTTTCTTT. Residues: CASSHTGAEAFF.

This sequence joins TRBV18 and TRBJ2-1, with 7 nucleotides matching TRBD2. V was pared by 1 base and J by 5 bases, with 8 bases of the junction left unmatched. The CDR3 extends over 16 amino acids. Germline V gene data show CDR1 as KGHSH and CDR2 as LQKENI. The CDR3 is CASSPLKGGSDNEQFF. As DNA, the CDR3 is TGTGCCAGCTCACCACTGAAGGGCGGGAGCGACAATGAGCAGTTCTTC.

The chain recombines TRBV20-1 with TRBJ2-5; 12 nucleotides line up with TRBD2. Germline CDR1 and CDR2: DFQATT and SNEGSKA (reference sequence). V was pared by 3 bases and J by 3 bases, with 5 bases of the junction left unmatched. CDR3 length: 15 amino acids. CDR3 residues: CSASPGLAGKETQYF. In DNA, the CDR3 is TGCAGTGCTAGTCCAGGACTAGCGGGAAAAGAGACCCAGTACTTC.

The chain uses TRBV4-2 and TRBJ1-6; 9 bases are a match to TRBD1. The CDR3 runs 17 residues. V lost 0 bases, J lost 9 bases, and 9 bases stayed unmatched. Germline loops: CDR1 LGHNA, CDR2 YNFKEQ. The CDR3 loop is CASSQDQGGQGGSPLHF. CDR3 nucleotide sequence: TGTGCCAGCAGCCAAGATCAGGGGGGACAGGGTGGTTCACCCCTCCACTTT.

The genes are TRBV27 and TRBJ1-1; the D is unclear. The CDR3 is made up of 13 amino acids. V was pared by 2 bases and J by 1 base, with 5 bases between. CDR1 and CDR2 from the germline V gene are MNHEY and SMNVEV (reference sequence). This CDR3 is CASSLHRNTEAFF. The CDR3 nucleotides are TGTGCCAGCAGTTTACACAGGAACACTGAAGCTTTCTTT.